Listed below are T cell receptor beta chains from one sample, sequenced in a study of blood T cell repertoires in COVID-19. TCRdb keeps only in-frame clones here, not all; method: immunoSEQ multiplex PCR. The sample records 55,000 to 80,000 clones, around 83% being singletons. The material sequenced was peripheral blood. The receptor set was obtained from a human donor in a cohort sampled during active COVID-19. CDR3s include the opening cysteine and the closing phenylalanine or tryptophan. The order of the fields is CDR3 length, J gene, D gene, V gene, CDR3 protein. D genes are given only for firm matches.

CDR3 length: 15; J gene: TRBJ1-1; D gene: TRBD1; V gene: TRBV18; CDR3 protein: CASSPLGTGDTEAFF
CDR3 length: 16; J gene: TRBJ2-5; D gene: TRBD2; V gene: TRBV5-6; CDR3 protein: CASSFPSAGGRETQYF
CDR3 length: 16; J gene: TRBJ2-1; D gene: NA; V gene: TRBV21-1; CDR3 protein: CASSNVGRGLYNEQFF
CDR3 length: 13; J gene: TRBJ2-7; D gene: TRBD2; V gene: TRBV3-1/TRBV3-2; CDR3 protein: CASRLAATYEQYF
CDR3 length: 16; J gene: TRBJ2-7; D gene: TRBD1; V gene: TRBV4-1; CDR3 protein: CASSPGQGVGAYEQYF
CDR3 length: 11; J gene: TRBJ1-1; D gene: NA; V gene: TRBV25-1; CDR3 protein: CASAGNTEAFF
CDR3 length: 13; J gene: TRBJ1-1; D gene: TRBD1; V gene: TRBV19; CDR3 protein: CASSVRDRGRAFF
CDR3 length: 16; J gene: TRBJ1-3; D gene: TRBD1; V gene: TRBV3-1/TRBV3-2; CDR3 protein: CASSRINRGRGNTIYF
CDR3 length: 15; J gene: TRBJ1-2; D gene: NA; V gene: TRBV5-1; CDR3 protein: CASSLVAGVDYGYTF
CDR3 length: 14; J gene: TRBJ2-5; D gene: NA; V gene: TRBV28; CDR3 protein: CASSSPTGKETQYF
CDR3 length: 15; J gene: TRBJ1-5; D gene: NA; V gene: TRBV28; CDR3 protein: CASTFLGRANQPQHF
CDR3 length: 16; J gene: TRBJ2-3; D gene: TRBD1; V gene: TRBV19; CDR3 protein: CASSTTGAWGTDTQYF
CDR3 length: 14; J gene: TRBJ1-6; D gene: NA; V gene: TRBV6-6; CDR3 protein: CASSPPPQGSPLHF
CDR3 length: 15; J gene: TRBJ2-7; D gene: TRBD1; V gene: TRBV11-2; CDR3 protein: CASSLRTGWIYEQYF
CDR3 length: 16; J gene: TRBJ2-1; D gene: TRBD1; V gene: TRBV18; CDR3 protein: CASSPHRGQPYNEQFF
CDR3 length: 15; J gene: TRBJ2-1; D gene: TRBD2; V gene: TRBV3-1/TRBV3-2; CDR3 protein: CASSQGALAGGEQFF
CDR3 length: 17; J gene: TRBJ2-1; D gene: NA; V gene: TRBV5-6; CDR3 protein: CASSLRRDGGSYNEQFF
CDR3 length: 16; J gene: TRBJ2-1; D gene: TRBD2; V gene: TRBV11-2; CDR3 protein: CASSLGGLAGYNEQFF
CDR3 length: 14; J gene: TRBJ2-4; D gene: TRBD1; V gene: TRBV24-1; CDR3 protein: CATNDRVSKNIQYF
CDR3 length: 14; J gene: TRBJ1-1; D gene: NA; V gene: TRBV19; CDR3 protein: CASSEGRPHTEAFF
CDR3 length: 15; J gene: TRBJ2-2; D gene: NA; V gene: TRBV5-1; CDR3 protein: CASTLGGSYTGELFF